The present T cell receptor (beta chain) was sequenced within a study of shared clonotypes between healthy human individuals. The study, taken as a whole, reports: Few donors limited the genetic and exposure-history diversity represented.

In the case of this clone: Its specificity is not known.

Clones were read by immunoSEQ multiplex PCR, and TCRdb kept only the in-frame ones, dropping some. The sample yields some 900,000 clones, 76% seen once. CDR1 is MGHDK and CDR2 is SYGVNS in the germline V gene. The CDR3 has 16 residues. V was clipped by 4 bases and J by 9 bases; unmatched bases: 14. The genes are TRBV25-1 and TRBJ2-1, with 8 positions matching TRBD2. The sequencing sample was made of memory CD4+ T cells sorted from blood. This sample's subset: CD45RA-negative fraction. The clonotype originates from a man between 18 and 29 years old in good health. The CDR3 DNA reads TGTGCCAGCAGTGGACCCACAGGCGGGAGGTCCGGTGAGCAGTTCTTC. Protein product: CASSGPTGGRSGEQFF.